What follows is one T cell receptor beta chain and its context. Its antigen remains unidentified. The sample originates from a study of cytotoxic CD8 clonotypes in ibrutinib-treated CLL. Turning to the study itself: Among patients, some 25 responded partially and 2 completely; around 15 then stayed remitted and roughly 12 progressed after median 68 months. Response samples were drawn at a median of around 11 months of treatment, range 6 to 36. Study-wide points: Clonality rose at ibrutinib response and fell back toward baseline at progression. Measured clonality at baseline was greater than in age-matched healthy donors and tracked with circulating CD8+ T-cell counts.

Sequencing used immunoSEQ multiplex PCR; TCRdb keeps in-frame clones, though not all of them. The sample yields some 150,000 clones, approximately 80% seen once. The CDR3 sequence is 14 residues long. CDR1 is LNHDA, CDR2 SQIVND, per germline (reference sequence). Losses at the gene ends were 4 bases for V and 4 bases for J; bases not matched to a gene: 5. This material consisted of PBMCs, taken after 12 months of ibrutinib treatment. This TCR came from a human donor with chronic lymphocytic leukemia. The J gene is TRBJ1-2, the V gene TRBV19; 8 bases are shared with TRBD1. CDR3 protein: CASSTGQGAYGYTF. Written as DNA, the CDR3 is TGTGCCAGTAGTACCGGACAGGGCGCCTATGGCTACACCTTC.